This paragraph covers one T cell receptor (beta chain) sequence. This CDR3 has 15 residues. CDR1 and CDR2 from the germline V gene are LNHDA and SQIVND (reference sequence). J lost 4 bases, V lost 5 bases, and 4 bases had no gene match. This study enrolled people aged roughly 18 to 89 from 20 to 25 US geographic areas. Assay used: immunoSEQ multiplex PCR; TCRdb lists only in-frame clones, some missing. The sample lists under 500,000 clones; about 85% were seen once. These data belong to a study of blood T cell repertoires in COVID-19. The material sequenced was PBMCs or T cells enriched from blood (not recorded which). The receptor was derived from a woman aged 18-29 years with acute COVID-19. V and J are TRBV19 and TRBJ2-2; the match to TRBD1 covers 10 bases. CDR3 sequence (DNA): TGTGCCAGTAGTCCCGGGACAGGGGCCACCGGGGAGCTGTTTTTT. Protein: CASSPGTGATGELFF.